Shown below are 15 T cell receptor beta chains from a single sample sequenced in a study of CD8+ T cells in alopecia areata listed by TCRdb under 2018. This specimen's treatment or condition label, interpreted: oral pan-JAK inhibitor, 5-10 mg twice daily. The library relied on the immunoSEQ multiplex PCR assay. To provide template for TCR sequencing, every sample had RNA extracted and reverse transcribed into cDNA. The table was pulled from immuneACCESS by TCRdb, which kept in-frame rearrangements only. Such tables lose some clones; where checked, under half of the loss comes from unresolved V genes, and the rest has no known cause. The sample table records under 250,000 clones; approximately 65% of these occur just once. The top ten constitute approximately 1.2% of the sample. Material: CD4+ T cells sorted from blood, obtained around week 46, from a patient treated with tofacitinib. Every receptor here comes from a human donor with alopecia areata.

This clone has just one count. The sample holds other DNA sequences that translate to the same CDR3. J is TRBJ2-3 and V is TRBV7-3; D not resolved. Trimming took off 2 bases at V and 0 bases at J, with 3 bases between the two ends. The V gene's germline CDR1 is SGHTA and CDR2 FQGTGA. The CDR3 covers 13 residues. The CDR3 protein is CASSLSSTDTQYF. The CDR3 nucleotides are TGTGCCAGCAGCTTATCCAGCACAGATACGCAGTATTTT.

The V and J genes are TRBV6-1 and TRBJ1-1; D unclear. The CDR3 covers 12 residues. V lost 2 bases, J lost 1 base, and 2 bases lay in between. From germline, CDR1 is MNHNS and CDR2 SASEGT. The DNA of the CDR3 is TGTGCCAGCAGTGAACAGAACACTGAAGCTTTCTTT. It translates to CASSEQNTEAFF.

The chain carries TRBV7-2 and TRBJ1-1; no reliable D call. The V and J ends lost 5 bases and 5 bases respectively, with 15 bases between them. Germline V CDR1 and CDR2: SGHTA, FQGNSA. The CDR3 contains 14 residues. In nucleotides, the CDR3 is TGTGCCAGCAGCCCATCCTGGGTGGGGACTGAAGCTTTCTTT. It codes for CASSPSWVGTEAFF.

The rearrangement links TRBV5-1 to TRBJ1-1, with D tentatively TRBD1 (5 bases). This CDR3 region has 14 residues. Germline V gene sequence: CDR1 SGHRS, CDR2 YFSETQ. V was shortened by 3 bases and J by 3 bases, with 12 bases between the two germline ends. Here the CDR3 reads CASSSGRWDTEAFF. In DNA, the CDR3 is TGCGCCAGCAGCTCGGGACGGTGGGACACTGAAGCTTTCTTT.

The chain carries TRBV4-3 and TRBJ1-2; 7 bases match TRBD1. Germline trimming cut 2 bases from V and 4 bases from J; bases unmatched to any gene: 10. This CDR3 comprises 16 residues. In germline, CDR1 is LGHNA, CDR2 YSLEER. CDR3 sequence (DNA): TGCGCCAGCAGCCAACGAGTGGGGCAGGGGGGCTATGGCTACACCTTC. This sequence encodes CASSQRVGQGGYGYTF.

A few counts support this clone. J is TRBJ1-1 and V is TRBV6-5, with D perhaps matching TRBD1 (5 bases). Germline CDR1 MNHEY, CDR2 SVGAGI. The germline V and J ends were trimmed by 7 bases and 10 bases, with 19 bases remaining between them. The CDR3 loop spans 13 amino acids. CDR3 in DNA: TGTGCCAGCACCCCCCAGTCGGGGCGTCGAGCTTTCTTT. Its protein is CASTPQSGRRAFF.

The chain recombines TRBV6-5 with TRBJ1-5, with D perhaps TRBD1 (6 bases). The germline V gene has CDR1 MNHEY and CDR2 SVGAGI. Trimming took 6 bases from V and 2 from J, leaving 14 bases between them. The CDR3 is 15 residues long. The CDR3 here is CASRRQTGGNQPQHF. For the CDR3, the DNA is TGTGCCAGCAGACGACAGACAGGCGGCAATCAGCCCCAGCATTTT.

The gene calls are TRBV10-3 and TRBJ2-2; D is uncertain. Germline CDR1 is ENHRY and CDR2 is SYGVKD. Trimming cost V 4 bases and J 1 base, with 7 bases left between them. The CDR3 extends over 14 amino acids. Here the CDR3 DNA reads TGTGCCATCAGTGCGCAAATGAACACCGGGGAGCTGTTTTTT. It translates to CAISAQMNTGELFF.

This clone occurred a few times. This chain links TRBV5-4 with TRBJ2-2; D may correspond to TRBD1 or TRBD2 (6 bases each). Between the trimmed V and J ends, which lost 5 bases and 6 bases, there was a span of 26 bases. The CDR3 extends over 18 amino acids. Germline CDR1 and CDR2: SGHNT and YYREEE (reference sequence). CDR3 sequence: CASRASGQYGGRSGELFF. CDR3 bases: TGTGCCAGCAGAGCTTCCGGACAGTACGGAGGGCGTTCCGGGGAGCTGTTTTTT.

This rearrangement joins TRBV19 to TRBJ2-5; D gene uncertain. V lost 3 bases to trimming and J lost 4 bases, with 18 bases between them. Germline V gives CDR1 LNHDA, CDR2 SQIVND (reference sequence). The CDR3 has 16 amino acids. CDR3 sequence (DNA): TGTGCCAGTAGTATTTCTTTGGGCTTGAGAGGAGAGACCCAGTACTTC. Its translation is CASSISLGLRGETQYF.

This clone was seen only once. The rearrangement joins TRBV11-2 to TRBJ2-3, with D possibly TRBD2 on 5 matching bases. V dropped 2 bases and J dropped 4 bases, with 16 bases sitting between them. This CDR3 is built from 16 residues. The germline V gene encodes CDR1 SGHAT and CDR2 FQNNGV. CDR3: CASSLRENGVADTQYF. CDR3 in DNA: TGTGCCAGCAGCTTAAGGGAGAACGGGGTGGCAGATACGCAGTATTTT.

This rearrangement joins TRBV11-2 to TRBJ1-1; the D gene is possibly TRBD1 (5 bases). The V gene lost 6 bases and the J gene lost 0 bases, with 11 bases spanning the gap. From germline, CDR1 is SGHAT and CDR2 FQNNGV. This CDR3 region has 14 residues. The CDR3 is CASSPGLMNTEAFF. DNA for the CDR3: TGTGCCAGCAGTCCGGGACTTATGAACACTGAAGCTTTCTTT.

The chain employs TRBV6-5 and TRBJ1-5; no clear D gene. The CDR3 sequence is 15 residues long. Trimming pared 0 bases from V and 0 bases from J, leaving 6 bases between. The V gene's germline CDR1 is MNHEY and CDR2 SVGAGI. The CDR3: CASSYSRGSNQPQHF. The CDR3 nucleotides are TGTGCCAGCAGTTACTCTCGGGGTAGCAATCAGCCCCAGCATTTT.

The chain uses TRBV5-1 and TRBJ2-2; 7 nucleotides line up with TRBD2. This CDR3 contains 15 residues. V dropped 0 bases and J dropped 4; count of bases not matched to a gene: 3. Per the germline V gene, CDR1 is SGHRS and CDR2 is YFSETQ. The DNA of the CDR3 is TGCGCCAGCAGCTTGGTTCGACTAGCCACCGGGGAGCTGTTTTTT. Amino acids: CASSLVRLATGELFF.

This sequence joins TRBV30 and TRBJ1-5, with TRBD1 matching over 8 bases. Germline CDR1 reads GTSNPN; CDR2 reads SVGIG (reference sequence). With V trimmed by 3 bases and J by 7 bases, 8 bases remained unmatched. The length of the CDR3 is 14 residues. CDR3 bases: TGTGCCTGGAGCGGCCCAGGGGGCGCGCAGCCCCAGCATTTT. This gives the protein CAWSGPGGAQPQHF.